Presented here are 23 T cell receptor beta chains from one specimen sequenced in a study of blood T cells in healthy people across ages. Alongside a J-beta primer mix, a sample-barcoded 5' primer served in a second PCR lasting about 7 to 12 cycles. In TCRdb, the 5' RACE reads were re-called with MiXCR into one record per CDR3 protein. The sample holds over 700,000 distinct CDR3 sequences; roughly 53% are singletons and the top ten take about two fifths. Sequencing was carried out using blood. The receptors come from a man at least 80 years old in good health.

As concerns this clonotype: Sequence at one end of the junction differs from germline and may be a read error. Here the CDR3 reads CSATGNGGEAQYF. Written as DNA, the CDR3 is TGCAGTGCTACAGGGAACGGGGGAGAGGCCCAGTACTTC. V is TRBV20-1 and J is TRBJ2-5, with a weak D call TRBD2 (6 bases). This CDR3 is built from 13 residues. CDR1 is DFQATT and CDR2 is SNEGSKA in the germline V gene (reference sequence).

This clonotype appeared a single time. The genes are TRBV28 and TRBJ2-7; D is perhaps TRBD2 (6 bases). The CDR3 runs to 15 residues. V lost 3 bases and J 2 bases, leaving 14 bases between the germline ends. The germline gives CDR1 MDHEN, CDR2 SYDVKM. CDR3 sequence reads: CASSFSGDSPYEQYF. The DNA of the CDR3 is TGTGCCAGCAGTTTCTCGGGAGACAGCCCCTACGAGCAGTACTTC.

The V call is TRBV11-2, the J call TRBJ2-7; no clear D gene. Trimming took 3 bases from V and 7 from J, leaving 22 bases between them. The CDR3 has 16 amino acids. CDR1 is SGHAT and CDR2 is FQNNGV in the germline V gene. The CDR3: CASSFSTGVFLREQYF. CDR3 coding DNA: TGTGCCAGCAGCTTTAGTACCGGAGTGTTTTTACGTGAGCAGTACTTC. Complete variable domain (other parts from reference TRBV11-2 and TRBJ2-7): EAGVAQSPRYKIIEKRQSVAFWCNPISGHATLYWYQQILGQGPKLLIQFQNNGVVDDSQLPKDRFSAERLKGVDSTLKIQPAKLEDSAVYLCASSFSTGVFLREQYFGPGTRLTVT.

The CDR3 DNA follows: TGTGCCAGCAGATTACCAGGGGACAATGAGCAGTTCTTC. This encodes CASRLPGDNEQFF. This chain links TRBV28 with TRBJ2-1; TRBD1 is a possible D gene (6 bases). V gave up 6 bases and J gave up 5 bases, with 11 bases separating them. Per germline, CDR1 MDHEN and CDR2 SYDVKM. This CDR3 contains 13 residues.

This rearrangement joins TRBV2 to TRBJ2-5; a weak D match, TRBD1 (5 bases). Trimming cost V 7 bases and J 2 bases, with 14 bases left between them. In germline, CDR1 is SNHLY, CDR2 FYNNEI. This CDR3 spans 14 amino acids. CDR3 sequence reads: CASNLPGPQETQYF. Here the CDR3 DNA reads TGTGCCAGCAATCTCCCAGGGCCACAAGAGACCCAGTACTTC. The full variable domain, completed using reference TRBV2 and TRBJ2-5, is EPEVTQTPSHQVTQMGQEVILRCVPISNHLYFYWYRQILGQKVEFLVSFYNNEISEKSEIFDDQFSVERPDGSNFTLKIRSTKLEDSAMYFCASNLPGPQETQYFGPGTRLLVL.

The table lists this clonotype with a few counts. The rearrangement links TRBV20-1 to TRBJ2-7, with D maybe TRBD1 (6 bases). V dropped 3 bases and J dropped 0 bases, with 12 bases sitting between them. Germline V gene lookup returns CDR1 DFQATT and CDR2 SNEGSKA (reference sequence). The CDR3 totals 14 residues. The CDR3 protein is CSARYQGTSYEQYF. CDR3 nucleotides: TGCAGTGCTAGGTATCAGGGGACCTCCTACGAGCAGTACTTC.

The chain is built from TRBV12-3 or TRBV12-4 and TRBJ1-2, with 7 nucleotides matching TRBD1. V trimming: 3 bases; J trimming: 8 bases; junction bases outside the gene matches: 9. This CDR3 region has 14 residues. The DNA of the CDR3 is TGTGCCAGCAGTTTCAGGGGGGAGTCAGGGGGCTACACCTTC. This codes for CASSFRGESGGYTF.

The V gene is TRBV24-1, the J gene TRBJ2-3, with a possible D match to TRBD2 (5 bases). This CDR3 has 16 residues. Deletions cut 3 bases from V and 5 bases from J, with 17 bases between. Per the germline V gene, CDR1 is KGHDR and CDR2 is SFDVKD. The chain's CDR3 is CATSDPGKDFGDTQYF. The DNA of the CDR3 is TGTGCCACCAGTGATCCCGGTAAGGACTTCGGAGATACGCAGTATTTT.

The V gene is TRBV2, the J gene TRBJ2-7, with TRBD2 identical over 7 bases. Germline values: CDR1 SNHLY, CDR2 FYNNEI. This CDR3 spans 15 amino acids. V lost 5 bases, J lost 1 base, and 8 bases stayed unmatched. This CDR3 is CASSPPSGISYEQYF. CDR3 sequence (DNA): TGTGCCAGCAGTCCCCCTAGCGGTATTTCCTACGAGCAGTACTTC.

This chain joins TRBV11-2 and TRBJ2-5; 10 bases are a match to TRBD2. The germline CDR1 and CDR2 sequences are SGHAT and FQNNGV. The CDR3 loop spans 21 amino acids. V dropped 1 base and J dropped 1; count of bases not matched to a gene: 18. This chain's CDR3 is CASSLVPGTSGTAFTQETQYF. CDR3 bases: TGTGCCAGCAGCTTAGTCCCCGGTACTAGCGGGACCGCGTTTACCCAAGAGACCCAGTACTTC.

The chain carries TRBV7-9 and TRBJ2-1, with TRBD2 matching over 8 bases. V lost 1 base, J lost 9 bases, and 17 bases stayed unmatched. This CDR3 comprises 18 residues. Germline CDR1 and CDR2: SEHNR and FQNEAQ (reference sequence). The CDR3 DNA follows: TGTGCCAGCAGCTTAGGAGTGATGGGGAGCGGGAGCGGTCGTGAGCAGTTCTTC. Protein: CASSLGVMGSGSGREQFF.

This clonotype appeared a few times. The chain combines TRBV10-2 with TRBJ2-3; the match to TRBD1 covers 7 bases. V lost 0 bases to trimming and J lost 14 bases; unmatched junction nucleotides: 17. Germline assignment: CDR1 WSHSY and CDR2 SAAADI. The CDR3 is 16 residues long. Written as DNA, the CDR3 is TGCGCCAGCAGTGAGTCCGTAGGGGGCGTGCAAAGATACGCGTATTTT. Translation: CASSESVGGVQRYAYF.

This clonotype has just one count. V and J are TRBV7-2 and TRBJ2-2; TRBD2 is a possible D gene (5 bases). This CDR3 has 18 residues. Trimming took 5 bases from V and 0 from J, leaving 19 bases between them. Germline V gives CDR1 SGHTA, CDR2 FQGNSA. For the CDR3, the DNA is TGTGCCAGCAGCCCTACATGGGCGGGCCAACCGAACACCGGGGAGCTGTTTTTT. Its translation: CASSPTWAGQPNTGELFF.

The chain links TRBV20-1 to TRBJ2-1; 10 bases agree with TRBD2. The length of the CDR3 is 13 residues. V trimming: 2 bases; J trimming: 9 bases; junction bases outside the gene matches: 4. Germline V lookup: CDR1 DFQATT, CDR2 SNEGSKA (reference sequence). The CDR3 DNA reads TGCAGTGCTAGACTAGCGGGAGCCAGTGAGCAGTTCTTC. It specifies CSARLAGASEQFF.

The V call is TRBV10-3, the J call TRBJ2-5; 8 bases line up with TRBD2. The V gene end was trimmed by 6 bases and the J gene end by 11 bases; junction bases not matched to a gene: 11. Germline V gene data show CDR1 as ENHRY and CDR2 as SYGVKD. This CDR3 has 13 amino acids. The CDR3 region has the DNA TGTGCCATCAGGGAGCCGGGGACTAGGGAGCAGTACTTC. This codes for CAIREPGTREQYF.

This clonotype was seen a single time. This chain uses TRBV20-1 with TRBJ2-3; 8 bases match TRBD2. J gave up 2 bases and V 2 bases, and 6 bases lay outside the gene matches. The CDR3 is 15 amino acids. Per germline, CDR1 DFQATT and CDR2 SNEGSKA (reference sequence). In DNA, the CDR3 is TGCAGTGCTAGAAATAGCGGGGAATACACAGATACGCAGTATTTT. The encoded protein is CSARNSGEYTDTQYF.

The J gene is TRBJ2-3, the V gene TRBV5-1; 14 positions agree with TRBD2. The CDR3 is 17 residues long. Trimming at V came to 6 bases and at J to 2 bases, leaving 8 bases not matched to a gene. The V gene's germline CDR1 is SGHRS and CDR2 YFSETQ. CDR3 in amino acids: CASTSGLAGVNTDTQYF. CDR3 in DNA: TGCGCCAGCACCTCGGGACTAGCGGGAGTCAACACAGATACGCAGTATTTT.

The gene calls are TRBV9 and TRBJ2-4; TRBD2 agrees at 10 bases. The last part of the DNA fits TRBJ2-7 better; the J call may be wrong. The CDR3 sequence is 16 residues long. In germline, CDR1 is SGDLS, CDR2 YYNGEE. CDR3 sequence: CASSVAVLAGPYEQYF. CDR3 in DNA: TGTGCCAGCAGCGTAGCGGTACTAGCGGGACCCTACGAGCAGTACTTC.

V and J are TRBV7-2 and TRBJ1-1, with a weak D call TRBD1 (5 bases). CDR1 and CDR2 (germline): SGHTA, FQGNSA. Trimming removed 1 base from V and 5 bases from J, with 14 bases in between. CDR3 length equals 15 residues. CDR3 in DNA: TGTGCCAGCAGCTTAGGAGGGGAGGGGAGGACTGAAGCTTTCTTT. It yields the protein CASSLGGEGRTEAFF.

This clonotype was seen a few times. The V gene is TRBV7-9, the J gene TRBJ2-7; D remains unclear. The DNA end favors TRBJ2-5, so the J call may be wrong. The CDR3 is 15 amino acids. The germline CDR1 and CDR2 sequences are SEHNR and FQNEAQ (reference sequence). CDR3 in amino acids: CASSAAFGWQETQYF. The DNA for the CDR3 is TGTGCCAGCAGCGCAGCCTTCGGGTGGCAAGAGACCCAGTACTTC.

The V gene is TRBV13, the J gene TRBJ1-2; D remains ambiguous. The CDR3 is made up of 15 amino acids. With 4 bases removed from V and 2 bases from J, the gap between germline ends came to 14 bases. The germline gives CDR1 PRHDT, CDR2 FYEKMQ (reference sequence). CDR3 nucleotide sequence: TGTGCCAGCAGCTACCGGGGTTCGAGGAACTATGGCTACACCTTC. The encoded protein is CASSYRGSRNYGYTF.

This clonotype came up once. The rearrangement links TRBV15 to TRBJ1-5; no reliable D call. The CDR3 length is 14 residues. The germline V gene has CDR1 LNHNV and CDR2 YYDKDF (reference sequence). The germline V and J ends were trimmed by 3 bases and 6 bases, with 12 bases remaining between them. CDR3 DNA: TGTGCCACCAGCAGTCGAGTTGGGGTTCAGCCCCAGCATTTT. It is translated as CATSSRVGVQPQHF.

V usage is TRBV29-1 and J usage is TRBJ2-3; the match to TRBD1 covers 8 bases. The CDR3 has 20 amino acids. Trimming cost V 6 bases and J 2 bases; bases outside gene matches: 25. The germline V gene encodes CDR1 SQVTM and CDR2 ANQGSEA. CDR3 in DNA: TGCAGCGTCGGAAGACAGGGACAGGAGTCTAACTATGGCTACACAGATACGCAGTATTTT. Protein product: CSVGRQGQESNYGYTDTQYF.